The rows below give T cell receptor beta chains drawn from one sample of a study of neurological immune-mediated disorders. MiXCR, run by TCRdb on the 5' RACE reads, gives a single entry per CDR3 protein. The data contain more than 40,000 distinct CDR3 sequences, 9.5% to 15% of them singletons. What was sequenced was PBMCs. These receptor sequences come from a male donor with HTLV-1-associated myelopathy (HAM/TSP). Each CDR3 is given with its conserved first and last residue. D genes are given only for firm matches. Clone size, where shown, is once, few, many, or a class for clones that have expanded.

V	J	size	D	DNA	CDR3
TRBV5-1	TRBJ1-1	many	NA	TGCGCCAGCAGCTTGTGGGATCCGAACACTGAAGCTTTCTTT	CASSLWDPNTEAFF
TRBV6-2/TRBV6-3	TRBJ2-2	many	TRBD2	TGTGCCAGCAGTCTACGTAGCGGGGGGGCCTCAGGGACCGGGGAGCTGTTTTTT	CASSLRSGGASGTGELFF
TRBV9	TRBJ1-6	many	NA	TGTGCCAGCCGGCCGACCGACAGGCTCAATTCACCCCTCCACTTT	CASRPTDRLNSPLHF
TRBV5-5	TRBJ1-5	many	NA	TGTGCCAGCAGCTTCCAATCCATCGAGCCGTTGCAGCCCCAGCATTTT	CASSFQSIEPLQPQHF
TRBV5-1	TRBJ2-7	many	NA	TGCGCCAGCAGCTTGGCTAGCTCCTACGAGCAGTACTTC	CASSLASSYEQYF
TRBV7-8	TRBJ1-2	many	NA	TGTGCCAGCAGCTCCCATCCGGGCTCTAAGGGCGGCACCTTC	CASSSHPGSKGGTF
TRBV27	TRBJ2-2	many	NA	TGTGCCAGCAGACGCGGACTCACCGGGGAGCTGTTTTTT	CASRRGLTGELFF
TRBV10-1	TRBJ2-1	many	TRBD2	TGCGCCAGCAGTGACCACACTAGCGGGGGGCCTTACAATGAGCAGTTCTTC	CASSDHTSGGPYNEQFF
TRBV6-6	TRBJ2-1	few	TRBD2	TGTGCCAGCACAGAGCGGACTAGCGGGGGGGCGAGGGCCGATAGTGAGCAGTTCTTC	CASTERTSGGARADSEQFF
TRBV20-1	TRBJ1-2	many	NA	TGCAGTGCTAGAGAGTCGGAGGGCTACACCTTC	CSARESEGYTF
TRBV5-1	TRBJ2-4	many	TRBD1	TGCGCCAGCAGCGCAACAGGGGGCGCGAACATTCAGTACTTC	CASSATGGANIQYF
TRBV5-5	TRBJ2-1	many	NA	TGTGCCAGCAGCTTGGTTGTGGACAATGAGCAGTTCTTC	CASSLVVDNEQFF
TRBV12-3/TRBV12-4	TRBJ1-5	many	NA	TGTGCCAGCAGTGCGTATACTCGGCGGAATAGCAATCAGCCCCAGCATTTT	CASSAYTRRNSNQPQHF
TRBV12-3/TRBV12-4	TRBJ1-6	NA	TRBD1	TGTGCCAGCAGTAAACGTGGACAGGGGACCAATTCACCCCTCCACTTT	CASSKRGQGTNSPLHF
TRBV7-8	TRBJ1-6	many	TRBD1	TGTGCCAGCAGCTTAGACAGGGGCCTCCACTTT	CASSLDRGLHF
TRBV29-1	TRBJ1-2	NA	NA	TGCAGCGTTGGGATGATATATGGCTACACCTTC	CSVGMIYGYTF
TRBV24-1	TRBJ2-3	many	NA	TGTGCCACCAGTGATTTGTCAGTTCAAGATACGCAGTATTTT	CATSDLSVQDTQYF
TRBV9	TRBJ2-1	many	NA	TGTGCCAGCAGCGCCCTACGCAGGGGCAATGAGCAGTTCTTC	CASSALRRGNEQFF
TRBV13	TRBJ2-5	NA	NA	TGTGCCAGCAGCCGTCTCGTAGAAGAGCCGAGGACCCAGTACTTC	CASSRLVEEPRTQYF
TRBV10-3	TRBJ2-2	many	NA	TGTGCCATCAGTGAGTTGGGTAGCACCGGGGAGCTGTTTTTT	CAISELGSTGELFF
TRBV2	TRBJ1-5	many	NA	TGTGCCAGCAGCTCAAGACAGGCAACCAATCAGCCCCAGCATTTT	CASSSRQATNQPQHF
TRBV5-5	TRBJ2-3	many	TRBD1	TGTGCCAGCAGGCCGGGACAGGGGTCAGATACGCAGTATTTT	CASRPGQGSDTQYF
TRBV24-1	TRBJ2-7	many	NA	TGTGCCACCAGTGAAGGGCAGGGGCTTACCTACGAGCAGTACTTC	CATSEGQGLTYEQYF
TRBV5-1	TRBJ2-2	many	NA	TGCGCCAGCAGCTTGAACAGCCTCGGCACCGGGGAGCTGTTTTTT	CASSLNSLGTGELFF
TRBV5-1	TRBJ1-2	many	NA	TGCGCCAGCAGCCGGGCTGAAGCTAACTATGGCTACACCTTC	CASSRAEANYGYTF
TRBV7-6	TRBJ1-1	many	NA	TGTGCCAGCAGCTCCAAGATGAACACTGAAGCTTTCTTT	CASSSKMNTEAFF
TRBV4-1	TRBJ1-3	many	NA	TGCGCCAGCAGCCGCACCGGGACGGAGAGCTCTGGAAACACCATATATTTT	CASSRTGTESSGNTIYF
TRBV21-1	TRBJ2-7	many	NA	TGTGCCAGCAGTCCCACCAGGACAGGGATCCGTTACGAGCAGTACTTC	CASSPTRTGIRYEQYF
TRBV10-3	TRBJ2-3	many	TRBD2	TGTGCCATCAGTCTAGCGGGGGTGGCAGATACGCAGTATTTT	CAISLAGVADTQYF
TRBV4-1	TRBJ2-1	many	NA	TGCGCCAGCAGCCAAGTTCAGTACAATGAGCAGTTCTTC	CASSQVQYNEQFF
TRBV10-3	TRBJ1-1	few	NA	TGTGCCATCAGAGAGACAGAAATCACTGAAGCTTTCTTT	CAIRETEITEAFF
TRBV5-1	TRBJ1-1	many	TRBD1	TGCGCCAGCAGCCCGGAGGGGACAGGGGGGTGGAACACTGAAGCTTTCTTT	CASSPEGTGGWNTEAFF
TRBV5-1	TRBJ2-1	many	NA	TGCGCCAGCAGCGAAGGTGGCCCCGAGGGTGAGCAGTTCTTC	CASSEGGPEGEQFF
TRBV5-1	TRBJ1-1	many	NA	TGCGCCAGCAGTCTCGGGACGGTGAACACTGAAGCTTTCTTT	CASSLGTVNTEAFF
TRBV11-2	TRBJ2-1	NA	TRBD1	TGTGCCAGCAGCCTGCAGGGACAGGGCCTGCTCAATGAGCAGTTCTTC	CASSLQGQGLLNEQFF
TRBV18	TRBJ1-5	NA	TRBD1	TGTGCTAGCTCACGGGGACAGGCGGGCAATCAGCCCCAGCATTTT	CASSRGQAGNQPQHF
TRBV5-1	TRBJ1-6	many	NA	TGCGCCAGCAGCTCGTACGGAACGAATTCACCCCTCCACTTT	CASSSYGTNSPLHF
TRBV6-2/TRBV6-3	TRBJ2-5	many	TRBD2	TGTGCCAGCATCTTAGGGACTAGCGGGGCCCCAAACCAAGAGACCCAGTACTTC	CASILGTSGAPNQETQYF
TRBV5-1	TRBJ1-1	many	NA	TGCGCCAGCAGATTGGACGGGAACACTGAAGCTTTCTTT	CASRLDGNTEAFF
TRBV20-1	TRBJ1-3	medium-sized	TRBD1	TGCAGTGCTAGAGACACAGGGGCTGGAAACACCATATATTTT	CSARDTGAGNTIYF
TRBV12-3/TRBV12-4	TRBJ1-1	many	TRBD1	TGTGCCAGCAGTCCGACGACAGGGATGAACACTGAAGCTTTCTTT	CASSPTTGMNTEAFF
TRBV7-9	TRBJ2-1	many	TRBD1	TGTGCCAGCAGCTCGACAGGGGGTGAGCAGTTCTTC	CASSSTGGEQFF
TRBV28	TRBJ2-7	many	NA	TGTGCCAGCAGTTCGGGCTCCTACGAGCAGTACTTC	CASSSGSYEQYF
TRBV20-1	TRBJ2-2	many	NA	TGCAGTGCTAGCCCCCGGCCCCCCCTCGGGGATACCGGGGAGCTGTTTTTT	CSASPRPPLGDTGELFF
TRBV10-2	TRBJ1-1	once	NA	TGCGCCAGCAGCCCCAGGGGAACTGAAACTTTCTTT	CASSPRGTETFF
TRBV6-5	TRBJ2-7	many	NA	TGTGCCAGCAGTTACTCGATTGGTGACGAGCAGTACTTC	CASSYSIGDEQYF
TRBV6-1	TRBJ1-2	many	TRBD1	TGTGCCAGCAGTGCTTGGGGACAGGGATTCGACGGCTACACCTTC	CASSAWGQGFDGYTF
TRBV28	TRBJ2-7	many	NA	TGTGCCAGCACGAGTCTGCGATACGAGCAGTACTTC	CASTSLRYEQYF
TRBV20-1	TRBJ1-5	many	NA	TGCAGTGCTACCCCAGGAGTGGGTAACAGCAATCAGCCCCAGCATTTT	CSATPGVGNSNQPQHF
TRBV7-8	TRBJ1-3	many	NA	TGTGCCAGCAGGGCGGGGAGCTCTGGAAACACCATATATTTT	CASRAGSSGNTIYF
TRBV5-1	TRBJ2-2	many	NA	TGCGCCAGCAGCTTTGCCGGGGAGCTGTTTTTT	CASSFAGELFF
TRBV7-8	TRBJ1-5	few	NA	TGTGCCAGCAGCCCCGGCTCGGGGGCCCAGCCCCAGCATTTT	CASSPGSGAQPQHF